Listed here is a single TCR beta chain. Its antigen target is currently unknown. No base quality information exists; no much larger clone differs at one position. No immune events, such as infections, were documented for the healthy donors during the collection period. Time-dependent variance in a beta-binomial model of T-cell clone differential abundance was calibrated using healthy-donor blood repertoires as a training cohort. The training cohort comprised about ten healthy donors, 3 female and 7 male. On average the donors were around 44 years old, and their ages spanned about 29 to 64 years. Whole blood was collected from each healthy donor at three time points spaced 2 to 3 weeks apart and obtained from a commercial supplier. Genomic DNA was extracted from unsorted whole blood for immunosequencing. The trim is 0 bases for V and 10 bases for J, with a gap of 15 bases between the germline ends. Sequences MGHRA (CDR1) and YSYEKL (CDR2) are obtained from the germline V gene. The CDR3 runs 14 residues from the cysteine to the phenylalanine. Just the 42-base CDR3 DNA is kept, in frame starting at base 1.

The data were taken from a study of identifying expanded T cells in peripheral blood (dated by TCRdb to the late 2010s). As for the study more broadly: Technical replicates were generated by sequencing separate aliquots of the same genomic DNA pool, with four replicates compared pairwise.

TCRbeta CDR3 regions were profiled by bias-controlled multiplex PCR amplification of genomic DNA with the immunoSEQ Assay. As for the original processing: The absolute abundance of each unique TCRbeta CDR3 region was quantified after sequences were collapsed and filtered. Differential abundance was tested with a binomial (Fisher-equivalent) model and with a beta-binomial model adding time-dependent variance fitted from healthy donors. Clones with fewer than 5 combined templates were removed, and a clone was called differentially abundant if the clone's Benjamini-Hochberg FDR was below 0.01. The form v = (b*log(k)+a)^2 was used to model beta-binomial variance as a function of total template count across the two samples. The source is immuneACCESS, and TCRdb retained only in-frame sequences with V and J called. Part of the clones is not carried over; for the studies checked, unresolved V genes explain less than half of this, and the remainder is unexplained. V, J and clone size derive from that table, while D and trimming were established from the DNA sequence. The sample data list about 52,000 clones, and 82% of these were observed just once. The ten biggest clones cover roughly 15% of the sample.

What the study reported, not specific to this receptor: The authors expected that over much longer intervals, such as months to years, biological variance in healthy repertoires might increase even further. The beta-binomial model significantly reduced the number of clones called differentially abundant and the false-positive rate across all healthy-donor time intervals. The binomial model flagged about 1.1 differentially abundant clones between technical replicates but roughly 15 over around 2 weeks and 19 to 20 over roughly 4 weeks. For all healthy donors, the variance in clone template counts between roughly two-week samples rose significantly as total template count increased.

The chain is assembled from TRBV4-1 and TRBJ1-2; no D gene can be assigned with confidence. This sequence originates from a person between 18 and 75 years old in good health. Sequencing used blood. In nucleotide form, the sequence is TGCGCCAGCAGCCAAGATTCACAGAGGAGAATCTACACCTTC. Translated, it reads CASSQDSQRRIYTF.